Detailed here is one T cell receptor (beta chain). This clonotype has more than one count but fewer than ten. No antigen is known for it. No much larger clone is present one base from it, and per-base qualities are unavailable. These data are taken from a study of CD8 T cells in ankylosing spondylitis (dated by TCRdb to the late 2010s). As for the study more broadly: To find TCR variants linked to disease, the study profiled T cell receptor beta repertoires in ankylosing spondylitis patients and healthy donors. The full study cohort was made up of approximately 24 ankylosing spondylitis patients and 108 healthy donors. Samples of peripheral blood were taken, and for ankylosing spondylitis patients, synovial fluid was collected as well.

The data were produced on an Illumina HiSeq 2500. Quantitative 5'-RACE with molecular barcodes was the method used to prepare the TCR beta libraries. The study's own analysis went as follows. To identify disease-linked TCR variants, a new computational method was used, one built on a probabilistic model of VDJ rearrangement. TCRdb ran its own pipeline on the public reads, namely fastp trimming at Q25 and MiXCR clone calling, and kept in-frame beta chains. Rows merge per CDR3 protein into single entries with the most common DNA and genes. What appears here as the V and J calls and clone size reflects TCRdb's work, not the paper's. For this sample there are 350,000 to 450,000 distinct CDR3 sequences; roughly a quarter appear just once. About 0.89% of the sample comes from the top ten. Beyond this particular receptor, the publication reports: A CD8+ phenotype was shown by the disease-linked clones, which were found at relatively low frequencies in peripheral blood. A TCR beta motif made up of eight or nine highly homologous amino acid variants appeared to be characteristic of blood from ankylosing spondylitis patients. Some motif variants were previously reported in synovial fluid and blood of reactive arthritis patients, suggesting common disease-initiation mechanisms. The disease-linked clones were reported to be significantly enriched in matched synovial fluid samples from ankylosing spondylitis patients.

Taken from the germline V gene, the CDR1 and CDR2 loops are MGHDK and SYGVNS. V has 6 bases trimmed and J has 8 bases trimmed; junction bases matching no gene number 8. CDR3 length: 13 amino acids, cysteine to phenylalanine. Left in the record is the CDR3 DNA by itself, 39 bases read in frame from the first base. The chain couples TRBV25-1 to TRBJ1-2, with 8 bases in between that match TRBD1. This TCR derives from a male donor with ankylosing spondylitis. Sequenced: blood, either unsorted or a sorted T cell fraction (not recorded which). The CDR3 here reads CASRNTGQGGYTF. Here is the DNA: TGTGCCAGCAGAAATACAGGACAGGGAGGCTACACCTTC.